The rows below give T cell receptor beta chains drawn from one sample of a study of cytomegalovirus exposure and HLA in healthy donors. Method: immunoSEQ multiplex PCR; TCRdb's copy keeps in-frame clones and lacks some. This sample has over 75,000 clones, with roughly 79% found just once. The sequencing input was PBMCs. These receptor sequences come from a female donor in good health and CMV-seronegative. CDR3s include the opening cysteine and the closing phenylalanine or tryptophan. Fields, in order: V gene, J gene, D gene, clone size, CDR3 protein, CDR3 DNA. D genes are given only for firm matches. Clone size, where shown, is once, few, many, or a class for clones that have expanded.

TRBV5-1	TRBJ1-1	.	.	CASSFTGNTEAFF	TGCGCCAGCAGCTTCACTGGGAACACTGAAGCTTTCTTT
TRBV5-1	TRBJ1-1	.	.	CASSLEPPNTEAFF	TGCGCCAGCAGCTTGGAGCCTCCGAATACTGAAGCTTTCTTT
TRBV19	TRBJ2-7	TRBD1	.	CASSAGTGGYEQYF	TGTGCCAGTAGTGCCGGGACAGGGGGCTACGAGCAGTACTTC
TRBV18	TRBJ1-1	.	few	CASSRGENTEAFF	TGTGCCAGCTCAAGGGGTGAGAACACTGAAGCTTTCTTT
TRBV5-1	TRBJ1-3	.	.	CASSLQGSPLSGNTIYF	TGCGCCAGCAGCTTGCAGGGTAGTCCCCTCTCTGGAAACACCATATATTTT
TRBV9	TRBJ2-7	.	.	CASSAQEGRLGEQYF	TGTGCCAGCAGCGCTCAGGAGGGGAGATTGGGGGAGCAGTACTTC
TRBV6-5	TRBJ1-1	.	.	CASSYKGANTEAFF	TGTGCCAGCAGTTACAAAGGGGCGAACACTGAAGCTTTCTTT
TRBV7-3	TRBJ2-7	.	.	CASSLLPDGEQYF	TGTGCCAGCAGCTTGCTACCTGATGGCGAGCAGTACTTC
TRBV30	TRBJ1-4	TRBD1	.	CAWRAGGGEEKLFF	TGTGCCTGGAGGGCAGGGGGCGGGGAAGAAAAACTGTTTTTT
TRBV7-3	TRBJ1-1	.	.	CASSLYGNTEAFF	TGTGCCAGCAGCTTATACGGGAACACTGAAGCTTTCTTT
TRBV28	TRBJ1-3	TRBD1	.	CASRTGGTGNTIYF	TGTGCCAGCAGGACAGGGGGCACTGGAAACACCATATATTTT
TRBV28	TRBJ2-1	TRBD1	.	CASSPPGQGAYNEQFF	TGTGCCAGCAGTCCCCCGGGACAGGGGGCCTACAATGAGCAGTTCTTC
TRBV27	TRBJ2-7	TRBD2	.	CASSLGTSGYEQYF	TGTGCCAGCAGTTTGGGGACTAGCGGGTACGAGCAGTACTTC
TRBV29-1	TRBJ2-7	TRBD2	.	CSVLLAGGSQYF	TGCAGCGTTCTTCTAGCGGGAGGGTCGCAGTACTTC
TRBV7-9	TRBJ2-7	.	few	CASSSYYEQYF	TGTGCCAGCAGCTCCTACTACGAGCAGTACTTC
TRBV4-1	TRBJ2-1	TRBD2	few	CASSQEGAARGDEQFF	TGCGCCAGCAGCCAAGAAGGCGCCGCCCGGGGGGATGAGCAGTTCTTC
TRBV28	TRBJ1-5	.	.	CASAKNQPQHF	TGTGCCAGTGCGAAGAATCAGCCCCAGCATTTT
TRBV19	TRBJ2-5	.	.	CASSIQGETQYF	TGTGCCAGTAGTATACAGGGCGAGACCCAGTACTTC
TRBV14	TRBJ2-1	TRBD2	.	CASSRLTSAAQPQFF	TGTGCCAGCAGCCGACTGACTAGCGCCGCACAACCGCAGTTCTTC
TRBV16	TRBJ1-4	.	.	CASRRRQSNEKLFF	TGTGCCAGCAGGAGAAGACAATCTAATGAAAAACTGTTTTTT
TRBV5-1	TRBJ2-7	.	few	CASSSSFRGSYEQYF	TGCGCCAGCAGCTCATCATTCCGGGGTTCCTACGAGCAGTACTTC
TRBV28	TRBJ1-1	.	.	CASSSPRRGTEAFF	TGTGCCAGCAGTTCTCCGCGGAGGGGAACTGAAGCTTTCTTT